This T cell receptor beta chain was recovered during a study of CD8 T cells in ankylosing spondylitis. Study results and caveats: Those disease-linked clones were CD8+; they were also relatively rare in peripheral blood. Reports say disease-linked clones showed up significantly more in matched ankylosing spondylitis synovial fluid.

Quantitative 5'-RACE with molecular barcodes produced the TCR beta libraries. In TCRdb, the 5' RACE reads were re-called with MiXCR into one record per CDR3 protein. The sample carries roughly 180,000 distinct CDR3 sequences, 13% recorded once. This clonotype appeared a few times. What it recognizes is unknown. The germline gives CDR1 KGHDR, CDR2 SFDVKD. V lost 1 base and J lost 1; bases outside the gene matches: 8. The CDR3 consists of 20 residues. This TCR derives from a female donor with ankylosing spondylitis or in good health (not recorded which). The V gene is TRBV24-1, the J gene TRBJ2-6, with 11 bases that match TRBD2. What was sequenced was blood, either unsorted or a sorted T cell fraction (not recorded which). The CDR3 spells CATSDLPGTSGPSGANVLTF. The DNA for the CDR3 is TGTGCCACCAGTGATTTACCCGGGACTAGCGGTCCATCTGGGGCCAACGTCCTGACTTTC.